One and the same sample provided the 30 T cell receptor beta chains below, sequenced in a study of blood T cell repertoires in COVID-19. Clones were read by immunoSEQ multiplex PCR, and TCRdb kept only the in-frame ones, dropping some. The data show about 190,000 clones, with 78% seen just once and 2.5% to 3% held by the top ten. Input material: peripheral blood. These TCRs come from a woman older than 75 with active or convalescent COVID-19.

The DNA of the CDR3 is TGTGCCAGCAGTGATCGGAGGAGGTACGAGCAGTACTTC. Protein product: CASSDRRRYEQYF. The chain has TRBV2 and TRBJ2-7; maybe TRBD2 (5 bases). Germline V gene sequence: CDR1 SNHLY, CDR2 FYNNEI. Trimming stripped 3 bases from V and 4 bases from J, with 10 bases between. This CDR3 contains 13 residues.

The V gene is TRBV18, the J gene TRBJ2-1; possible D gene TRBD1, 5 bases. The CDR3 totals 14 residues. Germline CDR1 is KGHSH and CDR2 is LQKENI. Trimming shortened V by 2 bases and J by 8 bases, and 13 bases separated the two germline ends. The CDR3 loop reads CASSPSGIRHEQFF. CDR3 DNA sequence: TGTGCCAGCTCACCATCAGGGATCAGGCATGAGCAGTTCTTC. The full variable domain, with the rest looked up from reference TRBV18 and TRBJ2-1, is NAGVMQNPRHLVRRRGQEARLRCSPMKGHSHVYWYRQLPEEGLKFMVYLQKENIIDESGMPKERFSAEFPKEGPSILRIQQVVRGDSAAYFCASSPSGIRHEQFFGPGTRLTVL.

The J gene is TRBJ1-1, the V gene TRBV28; 12 bases are a match to TRBD1. This CDR3 spans 15 amino acids. V lost 3 bases, J lost 6 bases, and 5 bases stayed unmatched. Germline CDR1 and CDR2: MDHEN and SYDVKM. The CDR3 loop reads CASSLGTGGPPEAFF. The CDR3 nucleotides are TGTGCCAGCAGTTTGGGGACAGGGGGCCCCCCTGAAGCTTTCTTT.

The V and J genes are TRBV6-5 and TRBJ2-2; TRBD2 agrees at 10 bases. V was pared by 7 bases and J by 5 bases, with 7 bases of the junction left unmatched. The germline CDR1 and CDR2 sequences are MNHEY and SVGAGI. The CDR3 is 15 amino acids. The DNA for the CDR3 is TGTGCCAGCACCCGGACTAGCGGACTAACCGGGGAGCTGTTTTTT. It codes for CASTRTSGLTGELFF.

The chain links TRBV19 to TRBJ1-5, with 10 bases aligning to TRBD1. Trimming at V came to 6 bases and at J to 6 bases, leaving 2 bases not matched to a gene. This CDR3 is 13 amino acids long. From germline, CDR1 is LNHDA and CDR2 SQIVND (reference sequence). CDR3 sequence: CASSRDRGQPQHF. The CDR3 bases are TGTGCCAGTAGCCGGGACAGGGGTCAGCCCCAGCATTTT. Full variable domain (missing parts from reference TRBV19 and TRBJ1-5): DGGITQSPKYLFRKEGQNVTLSCEQNLNHDAMYWYRQDPGQGLRLIYYSQIVNDFQKGDIAEGYSVSREKKESFPLTVTSAQKNPTAFYLCASSRDRGQPQHFGDGTRLSIL.

CDR3 bases: TGTGCCAGTACCGCCTACAATGAGCAGTTCTTC. It is translated as CASTAYNEQFF. The J gene is TRBJ2-1, the V gene TRBV19; the D is unclear. The germline V gene has CDR1 LNHDA and CDR2 SQIVND (reference sequence). The CDR3 extends over 11 amino acids. V lost 7 bases to trimming and J lost 2 bases, with 3 bases between them.

This rearrangement joins TRBV19 to TRBJ2-7, with 7 positions matching TRBD1. CDR1 is LNHDA, CDR2 SQIVND, per germline (reference sequence). The length of the CDR3 is 13 residues. V gave up 5 bases and J gave up 3 bases; unmatched junction bases: 4. CDR3 residues: CASSSGQNYEQYF. CDR3 nucleotides: TGTGCCAGTAGTTCGGGACAGAACTACGAGCAGTACTTC.

This rearrangement joins TRBV3-1 (or the pseudogene TRBV3-2) to TRBJ2-7; 7 bases match TRBD1. The CDR3 length is 13 residues. V was clipped by 6 bases and J by 2 bases; unmatched bases: 4. The germline gives CDR1 LGHDT, CDR2 YNNKEL (reference sequence). Written as DNA, the CDR3 is TGTGCCAGCAGTACGACAGGGCCCTACGAGCAGTACTTC. Protein product: CASSTTGPYEQYF.

The chain is built from TRBV6-5 and TRBJ2-5; 11 nucleotides agree with TRBD2. The CDR3 runs to 15 residues. Looked up from germline, CDR1 is MNHEY and CDR2 is SVGAGI. The V gene end was trimmed by 5 bases and the J gene end by 5 bases; junction bases not matched to a gene: 7. CDR3 sequence (DNA): TGTGCCAGCAGTCGTCGATTAGCGGGGGGGGAGACCCAGTACTTC. Translation: CASSRRLAGGETQYF.

This clone was seen once. The J gene is TRBJ2-1, the V gene TRBV5-4; the match to TRBD2 covers 10 bases. V dropped 0 bases and J dropped 9; count of bases not matched to a gene: 9. This CDR3 is built from 16 residues. Per the germline V gene, CDR1 is SGHNT and CDR2 is YYREEE (reference sequence). This CDR3 reads CASSLAKRGGLSEQFF. In nucleotides, the CDR3 is TGTGCCAGCAGCTTGGCTAAGCGGGGGGGCCTTAGTGAGCAGTTCTTC.

The chain recombines TRBV27 with TRBJ1-4; tentatively, D is TRBD1 (6 bases). The ends were cut back, 3 bases at V and 4 bases at J, with 12 bases in the middle. The germline CDR1 and CDR2 sequences are MNHEY and SMNVEV (reference sequence). The CDR3 covers 15 residues. The CDR3 loop is CASSLTTGGNEKLFF. CDR3 bases: TGTGCCAGCAGTTTGACGACAGGAGGTAATGAAAAACTGTTTTTT.

This clone has just one count. The chain combines TRBV4-2 with TRBJ2-1, with TRBD2 as a possible D gene (6 bases). Germline-derived CDR1 and CDR2 are LGHNA and YNFKEQ. The germline V and J ends were trimmed by 2 bases and 7 bases, with 21 bases remaining between them. The CDR3 contains 17 residues. As DNA, the CDR3 is TGTGCCAGCAGCCAACGACTAGACCTTCTCCCTACAAATGAGCAGTTCTTC. It translates to CASSQRLDLLPTNEQFF.

V usage is TRBV5-1 and J usage is TRBJ2-3, with D perhaps TRBD1 (6 bases). The V end lost 3 bases, the J end lost 0 bases, and 11 bases lay between the germline ends. CDR3 size: 15 residues. Germline V gene data show CDR1 as SGHRS and CDR2 as YFSETQ. The CDR3 bases are TGCGCCAGCAGCTCACCGGGACAAAGCACAGATACGCAGTATTTT. This sequence encodes CASSSPGQSTDTQYF.

This clone was observed once. The chain is built from TRBV28 and TRBJ1-5, with D hard to call. Germline V gene sequence: CDR1 MDHEN, CDR2 SYDVKM. The length of the CDR3 is 14 residues. V was clipped by 8 bases and J by 6 bases, with 17 bases between them. The CDR3 reads CASVLLWRSQPQHF. CDR3 in DNA: TGTGCCAGCGTACTACTCTGGAGAAGTCAGCCCCAGCATTTT.

The rearrangement uses TRBV4-1 and TRBJ1-3; D possibly corresponds to TRBD1 (6 bases). This CDR3 comprises 18 residues. V was pared by 3 bases and J by 5 bases, with 23 bases between. Germline V gives CDR1 MGHRA, CDR2 YSYEKL. The chain's CDR3 is CASSHKRGSGLSRNTIYF. CDR3 DNA: TGCGCCAGCAGCCATAAGAGGGGGTCAGGACTCTCCAGAAACACCATATATTTT.

V gene TRBV3-1 (or the pseudogene TRBV3-2) combines with J gene TRBJ2-1; 14 nucleotides agree with TRBD2. V was pared by 3 bases and J by 9 bases, with 7 bases of the junction left unmatched. Germline lookup yields CDR1 LGHDT and CDR2 YNNKEL (reference sequence). This CDR3 has 16 residues. This CDR3 reads CASSQAGTSGGGEQFF. The CDR3 DNA reads as TGTGCCAGCAGCCAGGCCGGGACTAGCGGGGGTGGTGAGCAGTTCTTC.

The chain carries TRBV7-2 and TRBJ1-1; weak D call: TRBD1 (5 bases). Germline-derived CDR1 and CDR2 are SGHTA and FQGNSA. Trimming took 1 base from V and 1 from J, leaving 10 bases between them. The CDR3 contains 15 residues. Written as DNA, the CDR3 is TGTGCCAGCAGCTTAGTAGGGGCTTCGAACACTGAAGCTTTCTTT. It yields the protein CASSLVGASNTEAFF.

V is TRBV25-1 and J is TRBJ1-6; possibly TRBD1 for D (6 bases). V was pared by 7 bases and J by 8 bases, with 21 bases between. Germline CDR1 reads MGHDK; CDR2 reads SYGVNS. The CDR3 loop spans 16 amino acids. Written as DNA, the CDR3 is TGTGCCAGCAACCGAGGGGGGGGATTGGGTGATTCACCCCTCCACTTT. This sequence encodes CASNRGGGLGDSPLHF. Full variable domain (outside the CDR3, taken from reference TRBV25-1 and TRBJ1-6): EADIYQTPRYLVIGTGKKITLECSQTMGHDKMYWYQQDPGMELHLIHYSYGVNSTEKGDLSSESTVSRIRTEHFPLTLESARPSHTSQYLCASNRGGGLGDSPLHFGNGTRLTVT.

J is TRBJ1-5 and V is TRBV2; D is unclear. Germline loops: CDR1 SNHLY, CDR2 FYNNEI. The CDR3 sequence is 13 residues long. V was trimmed by 5 bases and J by 0 bases, leaving 5 bases between them. The CDR3 nucleotides read TGTGCCAGCAGTTCTAATAGCAATCAGCCCCAGCATTTT. Translating gives CASSSNSNQPQHF.

The rearrangement links TRBV7-2 to TRBJ2-1, with D hard to call. The CDR3 contains 14 residues. V lost 5 bases and J lost 5, with 13 bases in between. Germline-derived CDR1 and CDR2 are SGHTA and FQGNSA. The CDR3 sequence is CASSPRLVNNEQFF. In DNA, the CDR3 is TGTGCCAGCAGCCCTAGACTTGTTAACAATGAGCAGTTCTTC.

J is TRBJ2-1 and V is TRBV5-1, with 7 bases identical to TRBD2. The CDR3 spans 19 residues. The junction had 26 bases not matched to a gene; V was cut back by 6 bases and J by 8 bases. Looked up from germline, CDR1 is SGHRS and CDR2 is YFSETQ. CDR3 sequence (DNA): TGCGCCAGCACTCCCAGCGGGGCCGCACGTGCCAGCTCTCGGCATGAGCAGTTCTTC. Its protein product is CASTPSGAARASSRHEQFF.

In the case of this clone: The conserved phenylalanine or tryptophan is not found at the CDR3 terminus, so this likely reflects a read error. Because the CDR3's place on the DNA is in doubt, the DNA is left out and the CDR3 is given as listed by TCRdb. V and J are TRBV12-3 or TRBV12-4 and TRBJ1-4. The CDR3 is 13 amino acids in total, end residues counted. The CDR3 loop reads CASSLARGRDKTV.

This sequence joins TRBV7-9 and TRBJ1-5; unclear D gene. The CDR3 length is 12 residues. CDR1 is SEHNR, CDR2 FQNEAQ, per germline (reference sequence). V was trimmed by 3 bases and J by 6 bases, leaving 6 bases between them. CDR3 coding DNA: TGTGCCAGCAGCTTGAGTACTCAGCCCCAGCATTTT. This gives the protein CASSLSTQPQHF. Filled out from reference TRBV7-9 and TRBJ1-5, the complete variable domain reads DTGVSQNPRHKITKRGQNVTFRCDPISEHNRLYWYRQTLGQGPEFLTYFQNEAQLEKSRLLSDRFSAERPKGSFSTLEIQRTEQGDSAMYLCASSLSTQPQHFGDGTRLSIL.

This clone showed up many times. The J gene is TRBJ2-2, the V gene TRBV5-6; 8 bases agree with TRBD1. This CDR3 has 17 residues. Germline V CDR1 and CDR2: SGHDT, YYEEEE. With 4 bases clipped from V and 5 bases from J, the junction kept 13 bases outside the gene matches. The CDR3 here is CASSHRTQGASTGELFF. The CDR3 DNA sequence: TGTGCCAGCAGCCACCGGACCCAGGGGGCCTCGACCGGGGAGCTGTTTTTT.

V usage is TRBV9 and J usage is TRBJ2-1, with 11 bases lining up with TRBD2. V dropped 0 bases and J dropped 8; count of bases not matched to a gene: 7. The length of the CDR3 is 16 residues. Germline loops: CDR1 SGDLS, CDR2 YYNGEE. The CDR3 DNA sequence: TGTGCCAGCAGCGTAGTTAGCGGGGGGGCCTGGGATGAGCAGTTCTTC. Translated: CASSVVSGGAWDEQFF. Complete variable domain (other parts from reference TRBV9 and TRBJ2-1): DSGVTQTPKHLITATGQRVTLRCSPRSGDLSVYWYQQSLDQGLQFLIQYYNGEERAKGNILERFSAQQFPDLHSELNLSSLELGDSALYFCASSVVSGGAWDEQFFGPGTRLTVL.

J is TRBJ1-3 and V is TRBV7-9; D not resolved. Germline loops: CDR1 SEHNR, CDR2 FQNEAQ (reference sequence). V lost 5 bases to trimming and J lost 3 bases, with 11 bases between them. The CDR3 runs to 14 residues. The DNA for the CDR3 is TGTGCCAGCAGCCGCGATCAGGTTGGAAACACCATATATTTT. Its protein product is CASSRDQVGNTIYF.

This clone has a single count. The gene calls are TRBV13 and TRBJ2-5; TRBD1 is a possible D gene (6 bases). CDR1 and CDR2 from the germline V gene are PRHDT and FYEKMQ (reference sequence). V was trimmed by 7 bases and J by 0 bases, leaving 12 bases between them. This CDR3 region has 14 residues. The DNA of the CDR3 is TGTGCCAGCACCGGACAGTTCGACCAAGAGACCCAGTACTTC. It codes for CASTGQFDQETQYF. The whole variable domain, remainder taken from reference TRBV13 and TRBJ2-5, is AAGVIQSPRHLIKEKRETATLKCYPIPRHDTVYWYQQGPGQDPQFLISFYEKMQSDKGSIPDRFSAQQFSDYHSELNMSSLELGDSALYFCASTGQFDQETQYFGPGTRLLVL.

The V and J genes are TRBV11-2 and TRBJ2-7; 9 nucleotides align to TRBD1. The CDR3 sequence is 16 residues long. V lost 4 bases and J lost 5; bases outside the gene matches: 12. In germline, CDR1 is SGHAT, CDR2 FQNNGV. The CDR3 DNA sequence: TGTGCCAGCAGCTACCGTCCCGGGACAGGGCACGACGAGCAGTACTTC. This translates into CASSYRPGTGHDEQYF.

This clone is a singleton in its sample. The genes are TRBV6-1 and TRBJ1-3; D call uncertain. Trimming took off 1 base at V and 0 bases at J, with 10 bases between the two ends. Germline CDR1 and CDR2: MNHNS and SASEGT. The CDR3 extends over 16 amino acids. CDR3 nucleotides: TGTGCCAGCAGTGAAGGGGCAGAACACTCTGGAAACACCATATATTTT. This sequence encodes CASSEGAEHSGNTIYF.

V usage is TRBV5-1 and J usage is TRBJ1-5; D may be TRBD1 (5 bases). The CDR3 has 16 amino acids. Between the trimmed V and J ends, which lost 0 bases and 6 bases, there was a span of 16 bases. Germline assignment: CDR1 SGHRS and CDR2 YFSETQ. DNA for the CDR3: TGCGCCAGCAGCTTGGCCGGCGGCAGGGATATTCAGCCCCAGCATTTT. This gives the protein CASSLAGGRDIQPQHF.